This T cell receptor (beta chain) emerged from a study of shared clonotypes between healthy human individuals (dated by TCRdb to about 2020). For context, the study as a whole: Three men and a couple of women, aged 18 to 49 years, made up the cohort. For each donor, CD4 naive and CD4 memory were each run on three plates, CD8 naive on two plates, and CD8 memory on one plate. The study deeply sequenced blood TCR repertoires of five healthy adults to estimate repertoire size and the extent of clonotype sharing between individuals. To increase sequencing depth and limit assay-specific biases, different laboratories used diverse techniques to prepare libraries and sequence TCR repertoires. Leukapheresis yielded between about 0.9 and 9.5 billion PBMCs per donor. On the study overall, not on this receptor specifically: Sampling was limited to blood, and TCR repertoires in tissue likely differ from TCR repertoires in blood. Compared with non-shared clonotypes, clonotypes shared by all four sorted-subset donors had higher generation probabilities. Larger estimated clonotype richness was generally found for naive subsets than for memory subsets. Pairwise subsampling indicated that sequencing depth was expected to affect the degree of clonotype sharing among donors. Rarefaction of sorted-subset datasets indicated incomplete sequencing despite the large sequencing depth. The small number of donors limited the genetic and exposure-history diversity represented. Across a few donors, approximately 4.6% of naive CD4, 3% to 4% of naive CD8, roughly 2.3% of memory CD4, and about 0.4% of memory CD8 clonotypes were shared.

As to this clone: This receptor's antigen is unknown. Base-call qualities are not available, and no considerably larger clone is one nucleotide away.

CD8 naive samples were CD45RO-negative cells positively selected for CCR7, giving a CD45RA+CCR7+ population that excluded TemRA cells. The donors were healthy, HIV-negative adults with no recently reported acute infections or vaccinations. Every donor was a Caucasian adult living in Nashville, Tennessee, USA. Blood was obtained by leukapheresis, after which PBMCs were separated by Ficoll-Histopaque density gradient centrifugation and cryopreserved in liquid nitrogen vapor phase. Analytical flow cytometry was used to check the purity and quantity of every magnetically sorted T cell population. Genomic DNA was isolated from every sorted fraction and measured by UV absorbance on a Nanodrop 2000c. Using the deep immunoSEQ assay, TCR CDR3 regions were amplified from genomic DNA by multiplex PCR. For each cell subset, the extracted genomic DNA was distributed evenly across all wells of several immunoSEQ 96-well plates, and each plate served as one replicate. For sorted subsets, approximately 210 ng genomic DNA, equal to 25,000 to 35,000 T cell genomes, was loaded into each replicate PCR. Purified libraries were measured with a Qubit 3.0 fluorometer, size-checked on a Bioanalyzer 2100, and measured again with the KAPA Library Quantification kit. Each immunoSEQ 96-well plate was sequenced on its own single-read 150-cycle Illumina NextSeq 550 flow cell. Per the source publication's procedure: The immunoSEQ output contained only junctional sequences without quality scores, so filtering could not match that applied to full-length reads. To assign V/J genes and CDR3, sequences were annotated against IMGT germline references using PyIR, a Python wrapper for IgBLAST v1.9. Any read was removed if the V/J assignment was weak (E-value above 1e-6), the CDR3 was missing, or the read contained stop codons, out-of-frame junctions, or ambiguous translated residues. A V3J clonotype was defined by an identical inferred V gene, J gene, and CDR3 amino acid sequence. Percentage overlap between repertoires was calculated by dividing the number of shared unique clonotypes by the size of the smaller repertoire. Three approaches were used to assess repertoire richness: RTK rarefaction, the Chao1 estimator, and Recon v2.1 estimates of unobserved clonotypes. For all TCRbeta clonotypes obtained by the gDNA method from four donors, generation probabilities were computed with OLGA. Here the immuneACCESS table is served through TCRdb, limited to in-frame sequences with V and J called. Missing clones are a known gap in these copies; in checked studies unresolved V genes cover under half, and the rest lacks a known reason. From that table come the V and J calls and clone size; the DNA was used to work out D and trimming. The sample table lists roughly 1,800,000 clones, roughly 95% of them with a count of one. The ten largest clones capture roughly 1% of the sample.

The CDR3, from cysteine to phenylalanine, totals 16 residues. Of all the DNA, just the CDR3 is kept, 48 bases in frame from base 1. CDR1 and CDR2 were assigned from the germline V gene as SGHTA and FQGNSA. The germline V end is reduced by 1 base and the J end by 2 bases; junction bases left unmatched: 4. The specimen was naive CD8+ T cells sorted from blood. In light of the paper, this sample's cell subset or site label describes: CD45RA+CCR7+. The receptor comes from a man between 18 and 35 years old in good health. The chain was built from TRBV7-2 and TRBJ2-1, and 8 junction bases match TRBD2. The DNA sequence reads TGTGCCAGCAGCTTAGGACTAGCGCGGGCCTACAATGAGCAGTTCTTC. It is translated as CASSLGLARAYNEQFF.